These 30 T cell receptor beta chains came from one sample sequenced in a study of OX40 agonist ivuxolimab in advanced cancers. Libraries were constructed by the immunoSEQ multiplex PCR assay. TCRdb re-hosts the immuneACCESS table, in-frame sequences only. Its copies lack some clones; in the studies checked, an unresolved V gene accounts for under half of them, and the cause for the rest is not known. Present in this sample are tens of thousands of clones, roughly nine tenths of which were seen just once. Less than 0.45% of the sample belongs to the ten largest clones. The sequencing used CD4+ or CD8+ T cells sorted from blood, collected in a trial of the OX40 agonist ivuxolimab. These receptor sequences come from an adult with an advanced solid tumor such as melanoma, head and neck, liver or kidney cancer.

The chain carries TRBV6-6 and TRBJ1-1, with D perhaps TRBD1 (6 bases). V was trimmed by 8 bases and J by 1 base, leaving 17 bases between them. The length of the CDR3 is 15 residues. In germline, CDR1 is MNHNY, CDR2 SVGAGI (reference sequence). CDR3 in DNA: TGTGCCAGCTTCGACAAAGGGGGGCAGAACACTGAAGCTTTCTTT. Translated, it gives CASFDKGGQNTEAFF.

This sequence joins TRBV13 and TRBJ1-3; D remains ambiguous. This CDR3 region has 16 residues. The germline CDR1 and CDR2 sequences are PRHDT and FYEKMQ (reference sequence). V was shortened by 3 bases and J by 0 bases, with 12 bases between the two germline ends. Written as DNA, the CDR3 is TGTGCCAGCAGCTTTCGCCGCGCCAACTCTGGAAACACCATATATTTT. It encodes CASSFRRANSGNTIYF.

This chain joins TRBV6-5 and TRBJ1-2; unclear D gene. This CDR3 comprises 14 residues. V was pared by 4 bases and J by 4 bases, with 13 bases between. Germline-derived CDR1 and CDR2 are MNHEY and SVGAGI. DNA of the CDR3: TGTGCCAGCAGTTCGTCCTCCCGGAGCTATGGCTACACCTTC. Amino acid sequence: CASSSSSRSYGYTF.

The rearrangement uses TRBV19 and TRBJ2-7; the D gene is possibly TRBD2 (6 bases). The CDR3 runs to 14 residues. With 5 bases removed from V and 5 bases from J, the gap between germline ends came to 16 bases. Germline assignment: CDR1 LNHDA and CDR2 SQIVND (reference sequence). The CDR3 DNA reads TGTGCCAGTAGTCGGGACTCCCAACGGAACGAGCAGTACTTC. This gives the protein CASSRDSQRNEQYF.

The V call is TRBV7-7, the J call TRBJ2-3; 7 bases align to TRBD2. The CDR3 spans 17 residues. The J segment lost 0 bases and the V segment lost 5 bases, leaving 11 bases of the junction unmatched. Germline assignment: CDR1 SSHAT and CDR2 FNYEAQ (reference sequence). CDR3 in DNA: TGTGCCAGCAGCCCGAGTGGGAGGGGATGGAGCACAGATACGCAGTATTTT. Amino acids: CASSPSGRGWSTDTQYF.

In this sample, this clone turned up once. CDR3 bases: TGCGCCAGCAGCCAAGATCAAGTTATACAGACACTTACAGATACGCAGTATTTT. This encodes CASSQDQVIQTLTDTQYF. The V gene is TRBV4-1, the J gene TRBJ2-3; D is ambiguous. The CDR3 runs 18 residues. Germline CDR1 and CDR2: MGHRA and YSYEKL. Trimming pared 0 bases from V and 3 bases from J, leaving 19 bases between.

The CDR3 DNA is TGTGCCAGCAGCTTAACGGACAGGGGCTACGAGCAGTACTTC. This sequence encodes CASSLTDRGYEQYF. The rearrangement uses TRBV7-2 and TRBJ2-7, with 9 positions matching TRBD1. Trimming at V came to 2 bases and at J to 3 bases, leaving 2 bases not matched to a gene. Germline V lookup: CDR1 SGHTA, CDR2 FQGNSA. The CDR3 runs to 14 residues.

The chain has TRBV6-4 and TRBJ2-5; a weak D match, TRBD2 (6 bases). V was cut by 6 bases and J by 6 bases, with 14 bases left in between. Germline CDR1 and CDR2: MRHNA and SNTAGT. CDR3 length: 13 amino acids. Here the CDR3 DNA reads TGTGCCAGCAGCTCAGAGGCGGGGAAGACCCAGTACTTC. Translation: CASSSEAGKTQYF.

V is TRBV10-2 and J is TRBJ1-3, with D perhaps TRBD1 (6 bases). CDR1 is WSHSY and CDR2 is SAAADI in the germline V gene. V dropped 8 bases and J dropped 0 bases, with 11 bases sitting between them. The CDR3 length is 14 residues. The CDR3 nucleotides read TGCGCCAGCCTGACAGGCTCCTCTGGAAACACCATATATTTT. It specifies CASLTGSSGNTIYF.

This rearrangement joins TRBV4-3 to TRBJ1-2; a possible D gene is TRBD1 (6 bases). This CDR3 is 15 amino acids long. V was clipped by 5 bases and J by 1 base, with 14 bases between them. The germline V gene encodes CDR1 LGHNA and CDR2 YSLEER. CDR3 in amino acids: CASSSERRGNYGYTF. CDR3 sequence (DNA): TGCGCCAGCAGCTCGGAGCGCAGGGGTAACTATGGCTACACCTTC.

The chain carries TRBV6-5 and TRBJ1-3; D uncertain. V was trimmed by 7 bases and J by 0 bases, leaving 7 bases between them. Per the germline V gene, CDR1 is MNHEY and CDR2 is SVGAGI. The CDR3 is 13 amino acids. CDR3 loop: CASMKGSGNTIYF. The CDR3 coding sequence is TGTGCCAGCATGAAGGGCTCTGGAAACACCATATATTTT.

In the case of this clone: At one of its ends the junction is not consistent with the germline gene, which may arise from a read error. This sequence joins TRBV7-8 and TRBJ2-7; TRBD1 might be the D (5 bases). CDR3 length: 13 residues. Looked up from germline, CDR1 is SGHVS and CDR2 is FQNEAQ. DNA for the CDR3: TGTGCCAGCAGCTTAGTTGCCGTGGCAGGGCTTTTCTTC. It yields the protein CASSLVAVAGLFF. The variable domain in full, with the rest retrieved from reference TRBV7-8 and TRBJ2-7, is GAGVSQSPRYKVAKRGQDVALRCDPISGHVSLFWYQQALGQGPEFLTYFQNEAQLDKSGLPSDRFFAERPEGSVSTLKIQRTQQEDSAVYLCASSLVAVAGLFFGPGTRLTVT.

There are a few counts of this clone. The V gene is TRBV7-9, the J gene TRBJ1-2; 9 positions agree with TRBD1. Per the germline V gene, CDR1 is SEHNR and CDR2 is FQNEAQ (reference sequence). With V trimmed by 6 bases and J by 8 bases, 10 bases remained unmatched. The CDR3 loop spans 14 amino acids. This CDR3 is CASSPIQGAQGYTF. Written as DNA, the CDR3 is TGTGCCAGCAGTCCGATACAGGGGGCGCAGGGCTACACCTTC. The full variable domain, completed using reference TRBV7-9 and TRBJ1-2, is DTGVSQNPRHKITKRGQNVTFRCDPISEHNRLYWYRQTLGQGPEFLTYFQNEAQLEKSRLLSDRFSAERPKGSFSTLEIQRTEQGDSAMYLCASSPIQGAQGYTFGSGTRLTVV.

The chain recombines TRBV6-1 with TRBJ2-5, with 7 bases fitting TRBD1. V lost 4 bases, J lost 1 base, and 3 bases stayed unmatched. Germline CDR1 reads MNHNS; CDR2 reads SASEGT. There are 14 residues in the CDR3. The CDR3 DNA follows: TGTGCCAGCAGTGTCGGGACAGTCCAAGAGACCCAGTACTTC. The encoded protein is CASSVGTVQETQYF.

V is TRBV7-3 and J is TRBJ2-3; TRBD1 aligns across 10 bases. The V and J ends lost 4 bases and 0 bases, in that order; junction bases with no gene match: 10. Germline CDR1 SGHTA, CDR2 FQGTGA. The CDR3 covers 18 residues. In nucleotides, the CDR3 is TGTGCCAGCAGCTCCCCAGGGACAGGGGCATCTAGCACAGATACGCAGTATTTT. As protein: CASSSPGTGASSTDTQYF.

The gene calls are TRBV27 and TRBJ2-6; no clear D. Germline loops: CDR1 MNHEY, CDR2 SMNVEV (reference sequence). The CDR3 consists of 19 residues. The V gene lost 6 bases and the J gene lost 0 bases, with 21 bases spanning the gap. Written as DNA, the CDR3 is TGTGCCAGCAGGCCTTCCCCCCCGCAGGTGCTCTCTGGGGCCAACGTCCTGACTTTC. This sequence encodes CASRPSPPQVLSGANVLTF.

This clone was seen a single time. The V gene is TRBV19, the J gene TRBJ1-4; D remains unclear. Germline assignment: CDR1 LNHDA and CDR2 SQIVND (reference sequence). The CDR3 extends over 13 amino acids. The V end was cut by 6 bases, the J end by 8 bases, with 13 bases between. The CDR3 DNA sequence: TGTGCCAGTAGCACCTCATCCATAGAAAAACTGTTTTTT. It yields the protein CASSTSSIEKLFF.

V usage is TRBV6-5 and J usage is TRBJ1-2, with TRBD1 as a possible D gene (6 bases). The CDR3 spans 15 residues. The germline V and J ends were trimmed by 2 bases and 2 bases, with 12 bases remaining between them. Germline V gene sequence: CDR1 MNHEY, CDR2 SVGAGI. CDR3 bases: TGTGCCAGCAGTTACAGGGGGTCGGCGAACTATGGCTACACCTTC. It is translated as CASSYRGSANYGYTF.

The CDR3 reads CASSEEPGLGGYTF. CDR3 bases: TGTGCCAGCAGTGAAGAGCCAGGGCTAGGGGGCTACACCTTC. This chain connects TRBV6-1 to TRBJ1-2; possible D gene TRBD1, 5 bases. CDR1 MNHNS and CDR2 SASEGT come from the germline V gene. The V end was cut by 1 base, the J end by 8 bases, with 14 bases between. CDR3 length: 14 amino acids.

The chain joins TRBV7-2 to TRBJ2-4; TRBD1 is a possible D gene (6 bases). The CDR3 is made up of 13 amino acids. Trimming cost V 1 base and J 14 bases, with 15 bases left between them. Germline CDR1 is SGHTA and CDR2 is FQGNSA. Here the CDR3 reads CASSLGVDSLKYF. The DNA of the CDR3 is TGTGCCAGCAGCTTAGGGGTGGACAGCCTGAAGTACTTC.

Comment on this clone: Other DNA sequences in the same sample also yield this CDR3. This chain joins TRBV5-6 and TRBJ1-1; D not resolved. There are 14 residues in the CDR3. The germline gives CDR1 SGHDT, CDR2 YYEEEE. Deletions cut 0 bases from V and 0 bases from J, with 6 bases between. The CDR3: CASSLDRMNTEAFF. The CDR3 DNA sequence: TGTGCCAGCAGCTTGGATCGGATGAACACTGAAGCTTTCTTT.

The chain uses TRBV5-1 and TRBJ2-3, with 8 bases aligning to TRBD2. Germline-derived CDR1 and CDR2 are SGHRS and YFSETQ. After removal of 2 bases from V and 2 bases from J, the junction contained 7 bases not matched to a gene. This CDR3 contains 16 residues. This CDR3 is CASSFDERGTTDTQYF. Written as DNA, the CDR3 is TGCGCCAGCAGCTTCGACGAGCGGGGGACCACAGATACGCAGTATTTT.

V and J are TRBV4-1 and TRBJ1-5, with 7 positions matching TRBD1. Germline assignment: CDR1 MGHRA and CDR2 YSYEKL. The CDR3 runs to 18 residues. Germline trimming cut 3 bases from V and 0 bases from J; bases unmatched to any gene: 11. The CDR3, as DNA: TGCGCCAGCAGCCAGGACCCCTCCGGGACAGTTAGCAATCAGCCCCAGCATTTT. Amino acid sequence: CASSQDPSGTVSNQPQHF.

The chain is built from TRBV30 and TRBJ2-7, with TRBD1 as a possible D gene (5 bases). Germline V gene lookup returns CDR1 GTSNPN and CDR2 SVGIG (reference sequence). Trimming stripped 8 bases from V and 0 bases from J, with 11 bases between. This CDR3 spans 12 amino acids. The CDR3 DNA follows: TGTGCCCTACACCAGGGCTCCTACGAGCAGTACTTC. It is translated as CALHQGSYEQYF.

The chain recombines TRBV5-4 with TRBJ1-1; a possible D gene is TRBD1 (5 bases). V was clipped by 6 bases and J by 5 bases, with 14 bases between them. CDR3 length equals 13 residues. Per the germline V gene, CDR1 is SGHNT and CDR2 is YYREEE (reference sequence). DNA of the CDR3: TGTGCCAGCAACCCAGCATGGGGGACTGAAGCTTTCTTT. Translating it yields CASNPAWGTEAFF.

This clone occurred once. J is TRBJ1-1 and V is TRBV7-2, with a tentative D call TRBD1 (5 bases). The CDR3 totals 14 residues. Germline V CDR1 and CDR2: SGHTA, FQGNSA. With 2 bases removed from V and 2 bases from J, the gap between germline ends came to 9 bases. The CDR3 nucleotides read TGTGCCAGCAGCTTAAGACAGACCAACACTGAAGCTTTCTTT. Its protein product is CASSLRQTNTEAFF.

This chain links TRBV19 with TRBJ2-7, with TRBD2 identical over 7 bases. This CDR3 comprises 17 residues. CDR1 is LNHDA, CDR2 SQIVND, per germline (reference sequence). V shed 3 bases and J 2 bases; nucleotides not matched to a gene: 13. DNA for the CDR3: TGTGCCAGTAGTATCTCTCTCCCCGGGGGGACCGCCTACGAGCAGTACTTC. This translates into CASSISLPGGTAYEQYF.

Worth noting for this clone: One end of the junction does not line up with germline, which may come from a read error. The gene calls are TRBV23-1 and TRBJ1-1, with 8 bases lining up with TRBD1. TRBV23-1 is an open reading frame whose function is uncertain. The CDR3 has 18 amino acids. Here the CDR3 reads CASPKLAPGQEKNPEAFF. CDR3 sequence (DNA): TGCGCCAGCCCCAAATTGGCGCCGGGACAGGAGAAGAACCCTGAAGCTTTCTTT.

The CDR3 DNA reads TGTGCCAGCAGCCGGACCGGGACAGGGAGCGAGCAGTACTTC. This encodes CASSRTGTGSEQYF. This chain joins TRBV7-7 and TRBJ2-7, with 9 bases lining up with TRBD1. This CDR3 has 14 residues. CDR1 SSHAT and CDR2 FNYEAQ come from the germline V gene (reference sequence). J gave up 6 bases and V 5 bases, and 8 bases lay outside the gene matches.

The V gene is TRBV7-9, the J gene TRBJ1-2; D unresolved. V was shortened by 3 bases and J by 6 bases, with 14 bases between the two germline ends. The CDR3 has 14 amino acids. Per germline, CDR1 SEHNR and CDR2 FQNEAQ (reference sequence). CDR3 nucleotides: TGTGCCAGCAGCTTTTCGAGGGTCGGCGATGGCTACACCTTC. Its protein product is CASSFSRVGDGYTF.